These 25 T cell receptor beta chains share one sample of origin, sequenced in a study of cytotoxic CD8 clonotypes in ibrutinib-treated CLL. This table comes from immunoSEQ multiplex PCR, and its TCRdb copy is limited to in-frame clones, with some not included. Of around 200,000 clones in the sample, 60% to 80% were seen once. The sample was PBMCs, taken after 12 months of ibrutinib treatment. Receptor source: a human donor with chronic lymphocytic leukemia.

The rearrangement joins TRBV2 to TRBJ1-4, with 10 nucleotides matching TRBD1. The CDR3 sequence is 14 residues long. J gave up 5 bases and V 6 bases, and 3 bases lay outside the gene matches. Germline V lookup: CDR1 SNHLY, CDR2 FYNNEI. CDR3 nucleotide sequence: TGTGCCAGCAGATCGGGACAGGGGAATGAAAAACTGTTTTTT. As protein: CASRSGQGNEKLFF.

The chain combines TRBV7-9 with TRBJ2-3, with 7 bases aligning to TRBD1. The CDR3 is 18 amino acids. The ends lost 4 bases at V and 3 bases at J; junction bases unmatched: 16. Looked up from germline, CDR1 is SEHNR and CDR2 is FQNEAQ (reference sequence). The CDR3 loop is CASSSLGAYRGITDTQYF. CDR3 sequence (DNA): TGTGCCAGCAGCTCGCTTGGGGCCTACAGGGGTATAACAGATACGCAGTATTTT.

The V call is TRBV28, the J call TRBJ2-7; D is possibly TRBD1 (7 bases). The CDR3 totals 16 residues. Trimming removed 2 bases from V and 3 bases from J, with 17 bases in between. The germline V gene has CDR1 MDHEN and CDR2 SYDVKM. The DNA of the CDR3 is TGTGCCAGCAGTTTAGGCCAGGGGGGTAGAGACTACGAGCAGTACTTC. This encodes CASSLGQGGRDYEQYF.

This chain connects TRBV27 to TRBJ2-7; tentatively, D is TRBD1 or TRBD2 (7 bases each). CDR3 size: 12 residues. Germline CDR1 reads MNHEY; CDR2 reads SMNVEV (reference sequence). V lost 8 bases to trimming and J lost 4 bases, with 12 bases between them. CDR3 in amino acids: CASAGGGYEQYF. For the CDR3, the DNA is TGTGCCAGCGCAGGGGGGGGTTACGAGCAGTACTTC.

DNA of the CDR3: TGTGCCAGCAGTGACAGGGGCAGGGGTCAGCCCCAGCATTTT. It codes for CASSDRGRGQPQHF. The chain employs TRBV2 and TRBJ1-5; D may be TRBD1 (6 bases). There are 14 residues in the CDR3. V shed 3 bases and J shed 6 bases, with 12 bases lying between them. Germline-derived CDR1 and CDR2 are SNHLY and FYNNEI. The whole variable domain, filled in from reference TRBV2 and TRBJ1-5, reads EPEVTQTPSHQVTQMGQEVILRCVPISNHLYFYWYRQILGQKVEFLVSFYNNEISEKSEIFDDQFSVERPDGSNFTLKIRSTKLEDSAMYFCASSDRGRGQPQHFGDGTRLSIL.

This clone was counted a single time. This chain joins TRBV7-8 and TRBJ2-6, with a tentative D call TRBD2 (5 bases). The CDR3 is made up of 17 amino acids. CDR1 is SGHVS and CDR2 is FQNEAQ in the germline V gene. The germline V and J ends were trimmed by 3 bases and 4 bases, with 16 bases remaining between them. The DNA for the CDR3 is TGTGCCAGCAGCTTCCCCCTACGGGATTACGGGGCCAACGTCCTGACTTTC. Protein: CASSFPLRDYGANVLTF. Full variable domain (rest looked up from reference TRBV7-8 and TRBJ2-6): GAGVSQSPRYKVAKRGQDVALRCDPISGHVSLFWYQQALGQGPEFLTYFQNEAQLDKSGLPSDRFFAERPEGSVSTLKIQRTQQEDSAVYLCASSFPLRDYGANVLTFGAGSRLTVL.

As regards this clone: Different DNA sequences within this sample yield the same CDR3. This sequence joins TRBV11-2 and TRBJ2-7, with 7 positions matching TRBD2. V was pared by 1 base and J by 2 bases, with 8 bases of the junction left unmatched. The germline V gene encodes CDR1 SGHAT and CDR2 FQNNGV. The CDR3 contains 16 residues. DNA of the CDR3: TGTGCCAGCAGCTTAGCTACAAGGGAGGGGACCTACGAGCAGTACTTC. Protein product: CASSLATREGTYEQYF. The full variable domain, rest sourced from reference TRBV11-2 and TRBJ2-7, is EAGVAQSPRYKIIEKRQSVAFWCNPISGHATLYWYQQILGQGPKLLIQFQNNGVVDDSQLPKDRFSAERLKGVDSTLKIQPAKLEDSAVYLCASSLATREGTYEQYFGPGTRLTVT.

This clone has only a few counts. This chain connects TRBV25-1 to TRBJ2-1; perhaps TRBD2 as D (6 bases). V was shortened by 4 bases and J by 2 bases, with 15 bases between the two germline ends. This CDR3 has 16 amino acids. Germline V gene data show CDR1 as MGHDK and CDR2 as SYGVNS. The CDR3 nucleotides read TGTGCCAGCAGTGTTTCTAGGACTAATACCTACAATGAGCAGTTCTTC. It yields the protein CASSVSRTNTYNEQFF.

Only a few counts were recorded for this clone. J is TRBJ2-3 and V is TRBV6-1; 8 nucleotides line up with TRBD2. The CDR3 totals 16 residues. The V gene's germline CDR1 is MNHNS and CDR2 SASEGT. Losses at the gene ends were 0 bases for V and 1 base for J; bases not matched to a gene: 3. This CDR3 reads CASSEATGGGTDTQYF. The DNA of the CDR3 is TGTGCCAGCAGTGAAGCGACGGGGGGGGGCACAGATACGCAGTATTTT.

The J gene is TRBJ2-2, the V gene TRBV11-2; 9 nucleotides line up with TRBD2. V shed 3 bases, J shed 3 bases, and the junction held 2 bases outside the gene matches. Looked up from germline, CDR1 is SGHAT and CDR2 is FQNNGV. This CDR3 region has 15 residues. CDR3 sequence reads: CASSFAGGHTGELFF. In DNA form, the CDR3 reads TGTGCCAGCAGCTTCGCGGGAGGGCACACCGGGGAGCTGTTTTTT.

This clone was seen ten or more times. The V and J genes are TRBV15 and TRBJ1-5; D is perhaps TRBD1 (5 bases). This CDR3 is 14 amino acids long. Trimming cost V 5 bases and J 2 bases, with 10 bases left between them. Germline values: CDR1 LNHNV, CDR2 YYDKDF (reference sequence). CDR3 nucleotides: TGTGCCACCAGCGGAATGACAGGCAATCAGCCCCAGCATTTT. Protein product: CATSGMTGNQPQHF. The complete variable domain, with remaining parts taken from reference TRBV15 and TRBJ1-5, reads DAMVIQNPRYQVTQFGKPVTLSCSQTLNHNVMYWYQQKSSQAPKLLFHYYDKDFNNEADTPDNFQSRRPNTSFCFLDIRSPGLGDTAMYLCATSGMTGNQPQHFGDGTRLSIL.

This clone appeared once. The chain couples TRBV15 to TRBJ1-2; D might be TRBD1 (6 bases). CDR1 and CDR2 from the germline V gene are LNHNV and YYDKDF (reference sequence). Deletions cut 0 bases from V and 6 bases from J, with 17 bases between. The CDR3 sequence is 16 residues long. CDR3 DNA: TGTGCCACCAGCAGAGATTTGGGACACCGAGCGGATGGCTACACCTTC. Its protein is CATSRDLGHRADGYTF.

This chain joins TRBV6-1 and TRBJ1-1; weak D call: TRBD1 (6 bases). The CDR3 covers 19 residues. The V gene's germline CDR1 is MNHNS and CDR2 SASEGT. The ends were cut back, 1 base at V and 3 bases at J, with 24 bases in the middle. DNA for the CDR3: TGTGCCAGCAGTGAAGGTGGCGGACAGTGGTCGGGAAGGGACACTGAAGCTTTCTTT. It translates to CASSEGGGQWSGRDTEAFF.

The chain recombines TRBV6-5 with TRBJ2-5; the D is unclear. Germline-derived CDR1 and CDR2 are MNHEY and SVGAGI. V lost 4 bases and J 5 bases, leaving 11 bases between the germline ends. The CDR3 consists of 13 residues. CDR3 protein: CASSWNGWETQYF. In DNA form, the CDR3 reads TGTGCCAGCAGTTGGAACGGTTGGGAGACCCAGTACTTC.

This clone was seen only a few times. This sequence joins TRBV7-9 and TRBJ1-6; TRBD1 matches 9 bases. Looked up from germline, CDR1 is SEHNR and CDR2 is FQNEAQ (reference sequence). Germline trimming cut 5 bases from V and 14 bases from J; bases unmatched to any gene: 10. This CDR3 is built from 14 residues. The CDR3 spells CASSPGQGPSALHF. The CDR3, as DNA: TGTGCCAGCAGCCCGGGACAGGGCCCCTCGGCCCTCCACTTT.

This chain joins TRBV11-2 and TRBJ1-6; TRBD1 might be the D (6 bases). The germline V gene encodes CDR1 SGHAT and CDR2 FQNNGV. Trimming took 3 bases from V and 3 from J, leaving 9 bases between them. The length of the CDR3 is 15 residues. In DNA, the CDR3 is TGTGCCAGCAGCTTTTCAGGGGACTATAATTCACCCCTCCACTTT. Protein: CASSFSGDYNSPLHF.

This clone was detected a few times. V usage is TRBV9 and J usage is TRBJ2-7; TRBD2 agrees at 14 bases. This CDR3 spans 16 amino acids. J gave up 5 bases and V 4 bases, and 8 bases lay outside the gene matches. CDR1 SGDLS and CDR2 YYNGEE come from the germline V gene. The CDR3 protein is CASSHGEGLAGDEQYF. The CDR3 DNA sequence: TGTGCCAGCAGCCATGGGGAGGGACTAGCGGGGGACGAGCAGTACTTC.

The chain is built from TRBV6-1 and TRBJ1-4; possible D gene TRBD1, 5 bases. The ends were cut back, 4 bases at V and 8 bases at J, with 20 bases in the middle. From germline, CDR1 is MNHNS and CDR2 SASEGT. The CDR3 is 16 residues long. CDR3 in amino acids: CASSVTPGKTTEKLFF. For the CDR3, the DNA is TGTGCCAGCAGTGTCACCCCAGGGAAGACGACGGAAAAACTGTTTTTT.

The chain employs TRBV29-1 and TRBJ2-5, with a tentative D call TRBD1 (5 bases). V lost 2 bases to trimming and J lost 7 bases, with 8 bases between them. The CDR3 spans 11 residues. Per germline, CDR1 SQVTM and CDR2 ANQGSEA. The CDR3 DNA reads as TGCAGCGTTGAAAGGGGTAGGACCCAGTACTTC. Its translation is CSVERGRTQYF.

The V gene is TRBV27, the J gene TRBJ1-6; D gene ambiguous. CDR1 MNHEY and CDR2 SMNVEV come from the germline V gene (reference sequence). There are 15 residues in the CDR3. Trimming removed 2 bases at V and 8 bases at J, with 13 bases between. The CDR3 is CASSLRADLDSPLHF. The CDR3 DNA sequence: TGTGCCAGCAGTTTAAGAGCCGACCTAGATTCACCCCTCCACTTT.

This clone was detected only a few times. The chain carries TRBV25-1 and TRBJ2-1, with a tentative D call TRBD2 (5 bases). Germline values: CDR1 MGHDK, CDR2 SYGVNS. This CDR3 contains 18 residues. Trimming took off 4 bases at V and 12 bases at J, with 31 bases between the two ends. The CDR3 region is CASSGPGQTTLTGEGQFF. Written as DNA, the CDR3 is TGTGCCAGCAGTGGACCGGGCCAGACAACCCTCACGGGCGAGGGGCAGTTCTTC.

CDR3 in DNA: TGTGCTAGTGGTTTAACGGCGGGGGGGCCCCCAACGCAGTATTTT. It is translated as CASGLTAGGPPTQYF. The chain employs TRBV12-5 and TRBJ2-3, with 9 bases that match TRBD2. V shed 3 bases and J 9 bases; nucleotides not matched to a gene: 10. The CDR3 extends over 15 amino acids. Germline lookup yields CDR1 LGHNT and CDR2 FRNRAP. Filled out from reference TRBV12-5 and TRBJ2-3, the complete variable domain reads DARVTQTPRHKVTEMGQEVTMRCQPILGHNTVFWYRQTMMQGLELLAYFRNRAPLDDSGMPKDRFSAEMPDATLATLKIQPSEPRDSAVYFCASGLTAGGPPTQYFGPGTRLTVL.

The chain joins TRBV2 to TRBJ1-5; 10 nucleotides agree with TRBD1. Trimming at V came to 7 bases and at J to 6 bases, leaving 3 bases not matched to a gene. CDR1 is SNHLY, CDR2 FYNNEI, per germline. CDR3 length: 13 amino acids. CDR3 sequence reads: CASTRDRGQPQHF. The CDR3 nucleotides read TGTGCCAGCACCAGGGACAGGGGTCAGCCCCAGCATTTT.

V usage is TRBV18 and J usage is TRBJ1-5; D gene uncertain. Germline lookup yields CDR1 KGHSH and CDR2 LQKENI. There are 14 residues in the CDR3. The ends were cut back, 1 base at V and 0 bases at J, with 4 bases in the middle. Written as DNA, the CDR3 is TGTGCCAGCTCACCACAGGATAGCAATCAGCCCCAGCATTTT. This gives the protein CASSPQDSNQPQHF. Filled out from reference TRBV18 and TRBJ1-5, the complete variable domain reads NAGVMQNPRHLVRRRGQEARLRCSPMKGHSHVYWYRQLPEEGLKFMVYLQKENIIDESGMPKERFSAEFPKEGPSILRIQQVVRGDSAAYFCASSPQDSNQPQHFGDGTRLSIL.

The V call is TRBV5-1, the J call TRBJ2-7, with 8 positions matching TRBD1. The CDR3 loop spans 15 amino acids. V was pared by 5 bases and J by 5 bases, with 12 bases of the junction left unmatched. The V gene's germline CDR1 is SGHRS and CDR2 YFSETQ. The CDR3 here is CASRYMGQAIDEQYF. The CDR3 region has the DNA TGCGCCAGCAGGTATATGGGACAGGCAATCGACGAGCAGTACTTC.